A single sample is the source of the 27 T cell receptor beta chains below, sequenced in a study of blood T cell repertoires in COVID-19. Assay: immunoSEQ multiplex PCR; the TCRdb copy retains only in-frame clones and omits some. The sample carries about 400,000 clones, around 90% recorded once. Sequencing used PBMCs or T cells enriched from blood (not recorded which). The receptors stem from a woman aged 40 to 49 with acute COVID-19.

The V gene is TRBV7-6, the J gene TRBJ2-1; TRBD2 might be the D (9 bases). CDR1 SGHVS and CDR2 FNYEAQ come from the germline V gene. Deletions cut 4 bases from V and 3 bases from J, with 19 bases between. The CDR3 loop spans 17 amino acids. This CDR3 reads CASSWREGQAIYNEQFF. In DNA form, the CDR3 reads TGTGCCAGCAGCTGGCGGGAGGGACAGGCGATCTACAATGAGCAGTTCTTC.

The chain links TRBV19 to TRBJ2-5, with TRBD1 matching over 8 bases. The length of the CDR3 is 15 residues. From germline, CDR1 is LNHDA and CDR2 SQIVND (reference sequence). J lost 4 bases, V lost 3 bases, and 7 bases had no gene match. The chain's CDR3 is CASSMNRGSGETQYF. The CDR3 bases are TGTGCCAGTAGTATGAACAGGGGGTCGGGAGAGACCCAGTACTTC.

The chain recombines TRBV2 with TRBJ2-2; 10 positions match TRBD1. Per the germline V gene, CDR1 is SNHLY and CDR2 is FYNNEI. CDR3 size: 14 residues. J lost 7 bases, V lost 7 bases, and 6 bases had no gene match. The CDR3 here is CASKPGQGFGELFF. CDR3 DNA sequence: TGTGCCAGCAAGCCGGGACAGGGGTTCGGGGAGCTGTTTTTT. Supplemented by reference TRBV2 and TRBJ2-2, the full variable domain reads EPEVTQTPSHQVTQMGQEVILRCVPISNHLYFYWYRQILGQKVEFLVSFYNNEISEKSEIFDDQFSVERPDGSNFTLKIRSTKLEDSAMYFCASKPGQGFGELFFGEGSRLTVL.

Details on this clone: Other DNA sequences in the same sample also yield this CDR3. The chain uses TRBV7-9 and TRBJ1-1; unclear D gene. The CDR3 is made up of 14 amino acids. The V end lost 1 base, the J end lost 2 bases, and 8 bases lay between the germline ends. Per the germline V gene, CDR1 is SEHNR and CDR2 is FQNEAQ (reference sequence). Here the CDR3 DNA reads TGTGCCAGCAGCTTAGGTGCGGGAAACACTGAAGCTTTCTTT. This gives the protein CASSLGAGNTEAFF.

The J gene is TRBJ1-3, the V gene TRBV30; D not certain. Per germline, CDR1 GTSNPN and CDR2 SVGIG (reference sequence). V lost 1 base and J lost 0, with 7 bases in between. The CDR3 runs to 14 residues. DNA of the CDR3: TGTGCCTGGAGTGAGGACTTCTCTGGAAACACCATATATTTT. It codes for CAWSEDFSGNTIYF.

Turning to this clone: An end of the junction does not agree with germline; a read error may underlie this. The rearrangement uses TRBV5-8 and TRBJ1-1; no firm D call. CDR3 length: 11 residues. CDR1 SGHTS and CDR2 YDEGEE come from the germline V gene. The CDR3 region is CATSGLYAAFF. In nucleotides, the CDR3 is TGTGCCACCAGCGGACTCTATGCGGCTTTCTTT.

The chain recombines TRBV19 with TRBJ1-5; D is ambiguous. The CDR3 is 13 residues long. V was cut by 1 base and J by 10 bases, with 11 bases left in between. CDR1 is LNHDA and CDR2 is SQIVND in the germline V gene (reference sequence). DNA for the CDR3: TGTGCCAGTAGTATAGGATCCCGAGGTCCCCAGCATTTT. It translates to CASSIGSRGPQHF.

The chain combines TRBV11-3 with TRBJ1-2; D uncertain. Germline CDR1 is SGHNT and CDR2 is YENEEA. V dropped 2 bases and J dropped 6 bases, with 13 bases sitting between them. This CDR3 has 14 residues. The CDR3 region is CASSLFGRNNGYTF. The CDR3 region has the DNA TGTGCCAGCAGCTTATTCGGCAGGAACAATGGCTACACCTTC. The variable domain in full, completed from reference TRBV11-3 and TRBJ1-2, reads EAGVVQSPRYKIIEKKQPVAFWCNPISGHNTLYWYLQNLGQGPELLIRYENEEAVDDSQLPKDRFSAERLKGVDSTLKIQPAELGDSAVYLCASSLFGRNNGYTFGSGTRLTVV.

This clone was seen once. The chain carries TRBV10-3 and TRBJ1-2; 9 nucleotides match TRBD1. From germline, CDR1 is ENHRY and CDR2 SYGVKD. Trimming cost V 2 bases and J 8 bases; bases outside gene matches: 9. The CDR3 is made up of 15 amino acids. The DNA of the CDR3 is TGTGCCATCAGTGAGGGTCGGACAGGGGTTACCGGCTACACCTTC. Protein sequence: CAISEGRTGVTGYTF.

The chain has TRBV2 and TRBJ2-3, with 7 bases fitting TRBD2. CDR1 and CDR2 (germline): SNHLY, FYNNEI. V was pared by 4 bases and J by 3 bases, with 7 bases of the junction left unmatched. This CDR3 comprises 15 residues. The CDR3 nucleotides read TGTGCCAGCAGTGTTCGAGCGGGGTGGACAGATACGCAGTATTTT. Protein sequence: CASSVRAGWTDTQYF.

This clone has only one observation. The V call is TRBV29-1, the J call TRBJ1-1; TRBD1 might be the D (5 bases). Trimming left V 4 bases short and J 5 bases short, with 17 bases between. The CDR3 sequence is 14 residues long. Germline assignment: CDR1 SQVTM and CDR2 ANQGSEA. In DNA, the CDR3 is TGCAGCGTTGTCCAGGACCTTCGGGGGACTGAAGCTTTCTTT. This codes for CSVVQDLRGTEAFF. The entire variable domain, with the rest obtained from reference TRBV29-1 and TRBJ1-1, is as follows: SAVISQKPSRDICQRGTSLTIQCQVDSQVTMMFWYRQQPGQSLTLIATANQGSEATYESGFVIDKFPISRPNLTFSTLTVSNMSPEDSSIYLCSVVQDLRGTEAFFGQGTRLTVV.

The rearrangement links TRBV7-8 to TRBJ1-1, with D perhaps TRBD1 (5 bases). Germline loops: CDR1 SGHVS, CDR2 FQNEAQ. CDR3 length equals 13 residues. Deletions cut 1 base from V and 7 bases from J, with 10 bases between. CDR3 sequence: CASSLGSQGEAFF. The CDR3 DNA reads TGTGCCAGCAGCTTAGGGTCTCAGGGTGAAGCTTTCTTT. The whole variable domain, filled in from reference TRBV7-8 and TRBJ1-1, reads GAGVSQSPRYKVAKRGQDVALRCDPISGHVSLFWYQQALGQGPEFLTYFQNEAQLDKSGLPSDRFFAERPEGSVSTLKIQRTQQEDSAVYLCASSLGSQGEAFFGQGTRLTVV.

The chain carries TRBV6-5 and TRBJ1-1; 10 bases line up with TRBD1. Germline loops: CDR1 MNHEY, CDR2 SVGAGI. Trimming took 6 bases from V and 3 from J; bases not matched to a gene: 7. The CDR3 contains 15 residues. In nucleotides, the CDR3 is TGTGCCAGCAGCGACAGGGGGCGCATGGACACTGAAGCTTTCTTT. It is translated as CASSDRGRMDTEAFF.

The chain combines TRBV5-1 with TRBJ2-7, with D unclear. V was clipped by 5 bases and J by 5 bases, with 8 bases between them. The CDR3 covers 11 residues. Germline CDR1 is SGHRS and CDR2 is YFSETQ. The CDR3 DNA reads TGCGCCAGCAGGGCCGATCACGAGCAGTACTTC. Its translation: CASRADHEQYF.

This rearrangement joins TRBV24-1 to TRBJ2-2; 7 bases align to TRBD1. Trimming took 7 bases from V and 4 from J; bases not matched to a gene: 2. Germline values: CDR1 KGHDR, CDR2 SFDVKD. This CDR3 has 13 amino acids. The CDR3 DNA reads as TGTGCCACCAGGAACAGGGGCACCGGGGAGCTGTTTTTT. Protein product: CATRNRGTGELFF.

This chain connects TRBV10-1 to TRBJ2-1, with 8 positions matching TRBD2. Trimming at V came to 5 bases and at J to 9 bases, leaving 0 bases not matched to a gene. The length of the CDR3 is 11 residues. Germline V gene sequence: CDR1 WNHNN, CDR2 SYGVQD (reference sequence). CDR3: CASSRGGEQFF. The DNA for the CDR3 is TGCGCCAGCAGTCGGGGGGGTGAGCAGTTCTTC.

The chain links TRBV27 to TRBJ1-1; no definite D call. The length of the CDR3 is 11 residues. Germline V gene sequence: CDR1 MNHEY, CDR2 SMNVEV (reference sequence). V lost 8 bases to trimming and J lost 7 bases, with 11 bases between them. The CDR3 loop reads CASPCRDEAFF. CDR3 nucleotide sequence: TGTGCCAGCCCTTGCCGGGATGAAGCTTTCTTT.

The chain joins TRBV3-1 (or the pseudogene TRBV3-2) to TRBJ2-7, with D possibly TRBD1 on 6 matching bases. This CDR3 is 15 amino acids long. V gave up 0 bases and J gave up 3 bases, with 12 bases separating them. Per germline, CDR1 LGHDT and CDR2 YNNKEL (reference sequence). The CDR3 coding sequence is TGTGCCAGCAGCCAAGATCAGGGGATGATCTACGAGCAGTACTTC. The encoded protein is CASSQDQGMIYEQYF.

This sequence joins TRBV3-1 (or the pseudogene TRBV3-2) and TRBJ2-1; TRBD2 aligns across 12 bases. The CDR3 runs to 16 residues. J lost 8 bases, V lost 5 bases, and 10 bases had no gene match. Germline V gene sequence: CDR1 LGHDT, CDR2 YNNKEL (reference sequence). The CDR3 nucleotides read TGTGCCAGCAGCTTCACTAGCGGGGGGCCACCGGATGAGCAGTTCTTC. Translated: CASSFTSGGPPDEQFF.

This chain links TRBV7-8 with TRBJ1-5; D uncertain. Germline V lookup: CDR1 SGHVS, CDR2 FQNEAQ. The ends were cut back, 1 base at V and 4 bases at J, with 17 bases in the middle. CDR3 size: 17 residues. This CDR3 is CASSLGFSAGSNQPQHF. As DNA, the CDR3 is TGTGCCAGCAGCTTAGGATTCTCGGCAGGTTCGAATCAGCCCCAGCATTTT.

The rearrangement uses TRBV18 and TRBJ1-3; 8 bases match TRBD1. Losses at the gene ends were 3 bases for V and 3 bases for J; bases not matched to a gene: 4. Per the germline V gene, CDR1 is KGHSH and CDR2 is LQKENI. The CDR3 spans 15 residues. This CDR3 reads CASSPQGAFGNTIYF. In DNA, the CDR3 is TGTGCCAGCTCACCGCAGGGGGCTTTTGGAAACACCATATATTTT.

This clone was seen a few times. The CDR3 sequence: CASSQGTGETEAFF. The CDR3 DNA reads as TGTGCCAGCAGCCAAGGGACAGGGGAGACTGAAGCTTTCTTT. The chain uses TRBV7-9 and TRBJ1-1; TRBD1 agrees at 10 bases. Germline trimming cut 5 bases from V and 5 bases from J; bases unmatched to any gene: 5. The CDR3 runs to 14 residues. Germline lookup yields CDR1 SEHNR and CDR2 FQNEAQ (reference sequence).

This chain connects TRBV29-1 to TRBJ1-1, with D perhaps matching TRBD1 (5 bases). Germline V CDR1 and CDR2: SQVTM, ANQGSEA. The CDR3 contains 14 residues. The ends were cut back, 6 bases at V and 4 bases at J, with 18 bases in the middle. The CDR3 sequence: CSVVRVRGGTEAFF. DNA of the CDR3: TGCAGCGTAGTAAGGGTAAGGGGAGGCACTGAAGCTTTCTTT.

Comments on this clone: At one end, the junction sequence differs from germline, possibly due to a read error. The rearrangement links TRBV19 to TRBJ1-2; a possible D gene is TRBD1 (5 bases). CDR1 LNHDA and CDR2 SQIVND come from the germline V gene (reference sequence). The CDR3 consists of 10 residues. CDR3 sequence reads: CASRNRDLSF. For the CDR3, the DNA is TGTGCCAGTAGAAACCGGGACTTATCCTTC.

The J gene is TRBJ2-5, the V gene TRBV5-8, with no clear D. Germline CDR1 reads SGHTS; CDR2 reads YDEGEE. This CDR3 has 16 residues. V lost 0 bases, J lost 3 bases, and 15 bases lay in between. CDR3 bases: TGTGCCAGCAGCTTGGGATCTGCACCCGAGGAAGAGACCCAGTACTTC. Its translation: CASSLGSAPEEETQYF.

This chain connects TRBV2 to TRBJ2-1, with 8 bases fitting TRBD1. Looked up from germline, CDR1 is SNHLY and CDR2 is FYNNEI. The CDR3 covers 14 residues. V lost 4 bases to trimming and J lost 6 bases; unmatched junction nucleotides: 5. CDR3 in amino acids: CASSARQGANEQFF. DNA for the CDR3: TGTGCCAGCAGTGCCCGCCAGGGGGCCAATGAGCAGTTCTTC.

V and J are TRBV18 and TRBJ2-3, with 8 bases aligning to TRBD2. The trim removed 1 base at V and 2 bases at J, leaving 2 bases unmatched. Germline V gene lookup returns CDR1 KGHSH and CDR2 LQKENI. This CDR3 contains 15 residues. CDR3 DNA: TGTGCCAGCTCACCACGGCGGGGGGACACAGATACGCAGTATTTT. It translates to CASSPRRGDTDTQYF.